A single sample is the source of the 6 T cell receptor beta chains below, sequenced in a study of human CD8 memory T cell subsets. Construction of TCR beta libraries was accomplished by means of UMI-labeled 5' RACE. TCRdb reprocessed the 5' RACE reads and reports one entry per CDR3 protein, with no DNA. This table lists under 9,500 distinct CDR3 sequences. Sequencing was carried out using CD8+ T cells from PBMCs. These TCRs come from a human donor in good health.

The chain employs TRBV5-4 and TRBJ1-1; the TCRdb call, TRBD1, lacks DNA for checking. The CDR3 covers 15 residues. CDR1 and CDR2 (germline): SGHNT, YYREEE (reference sequence). Here the CDR3 reads CASSLGGTVHTEAFF.

The chain carries TRBV27 and TRBJ1-5. This CDR3 comprises 13 residues. Germline lookup yields CDR1 MNHEY and CDR2 SMNVEV (reference sequence). The CDR3 is CASSLSNDQPQHF.

The chain joins TRBV7-9 to TRBJ2-5; TCRdb lists TRBD2, though no DNA is available to test this call. CDR1 and CDR2 from the germline V gene are SEHNR and FQNEAQ (reference sequence). This CDR3 spans 14 amino acids. CDR3 in amino acids: CASSYRTSPETQYF.

The J gene is TRBJ2-1, the V gene TRBV6-2 or TRBV6-3. Germline CDR1 and CDR2: MNHEY and SVGEGT. CDR3 length equals 12 residues. CDR3 loop: CASGVSYNEQFF.

The rearrangement joins TRBV11-2 to TRBJ2-7; TCRdb picks TRBD2, but there is no DNA to check that call. Germline lookup yields CDR1 SGHAT and CDR2 FQNNGV. The CDR3 sequence is 14 residues long. CDR3 residues: CASSLAGGPYEQYF. Variable domain in full (rest from reference TRBV11-2 and TRBJ2-7): EAGVAQSPRYKIIEKRQSVAFWCNPISGHATLYWYQQILGQGPKLLIQFQNNGVVDDSQLPKDRFSAERLKGVDSTLKIQPAKLEDSAVYLCASSLAGGPYEQYFGPGTRLTVT.

The genes are TRBV29-1 and TRBJ2-7; the D call of TRBD1 rests on TCRdb alone, since no DNA is present to check it. This CDR3 contains 13 residues. Germline V CDR1 and CDR2: SQVTM, ANQGSEA. This CDR3 is CSVPGQGLYEQYF.